This is a list of T cell receptor beta chains from one sample in a study of tumor-infiltrating lymphocytes in localized non-small cell lung cancer. Measured with immunoSEQ multiplex PCR; TCRdb has only the in-frame clones, and not every one. Found here are 5,000 or so clones, 66% of them singletons; the top ten hold roughly 66%. The material sequenced was lung tumor tissue. The source is a human donor with non-small cell lung cancer. Both conserved end residues are part of each CDR3. Each record gives: D gene, J gene, V gene, clone size, CDR3 protein, CDR3 DNA. A D gene is named only where the DNA matches it firmly. Where a row states a size, it is once, few, many or the class of an expanded clone; other rows omit it.

TRBD1 | TRBJ2-7 | TRBV30 | - | CAWNRQGSYEQYF | TGTGCCTGGAATCGACAGGGTTCCTACGAGCAGTACTTC
- | TRBJ1-1 | TRBV30 | - | CAWSFGAGYTEAFF | TGTGCCTGGAGTTTTGGCGCCGGTTACACTGAAGCTTTCTTT
TRBD2 | TRBJ2-1 | TRBV4-3 | - | CASTDTQAGGREQFF | TGCGCCAGCACCGACACACAAGCGGGAGGGCGGGAGCAGTTCTTC
TRBD1 | TRBJ2-5 | TRBV19 | - | CASRSIGQGQETQYF | TGTGCCAGTAGATCGATCGGACAGGGGCAAGAGACCCAGTACTTC
- | TRBJ2-3 | TRBV10-3 | once | CAISGAPSTDTQYF | TGTGCCATCAGTGGGGCTCCTTCCACAGATACGCAGTATTTT
- | TRBJ1-3 | TRBV7-6 | - | CASSLPSGGNTIYF | TGTGCCAGCAGCTTACCCTCTGGGGGAAACACCATATATTTT
- | TRBJ1-2 | TRBV19 | - | CASSMRGRQSYGYTF | TGTGCCAGTAGTATGAGGGGTCGACAGTCCTATGGCTACACCTTC
TRBD2 | TRBJ2-1 | TRBV7-2 | - | CASSRSVSSGNLRNEQFF | TGTGCCAGCAGCCGGTCGGTGTCTAGCGGAAATTTAAGGAATGAGCAGTTCTTC
TRBD2 | TRBJ2-5 | TRBV7-9 | few | CASSFGGLGRETQYF | TGTGCCAGCAGCTTTGGGGGACTAGGGAGAGAGACCCAGTACTTC
- | TRBJ2-2 | TRBV29-1 | - | CSVEGTGELFF | TGCAGCGTTGAAGGCACCGGGGAGCTGTTTTTT
TRBD2 | TRBJ2-2 | TRBV7-2 | - | CASSFSGGATGELFF | TGTGCCAGCAGCTTTAGCGGGGGGGCAACCGGGGAGCTGTTTTTT
TRBD1 | TRBJ1-5 | TRBV5-8 | few | CASSRGQASNQPQHF | TGTGCCAGCAGCAGGGGACAGGCTAGCAATCAGCCCCAGCATTTT
TRBD2 | TRBJ2-2 | TRBV5-6 | few | CASEPTSGVNTGELFF | TGTGCCAGCGAACCGACTAGCGGGGTCAACACCGGGGAGCTGTTTTTT
- | TRBJ2-2 | TRBV6-4 | - | CASSDKNTGELFF | TGTGCCAGCAGTGACAAAAACACCGGGGAGCTGTTTTTT
TRBD2 | TRBJ2-1 | TRBV7-3 | - | CASSLGGLAGTDNEQFF | TGTGCCAGCAGCTTGGGGGGACTAGCGGGGACAGACAATGAGCAGTTCTTC
- | TRBJ2-7 | TRBV5-4 | - | CASRGTPSTRVGSYEQYF | TGTGCCAGCAGGGGGACGCCTTCGACCCGCGTGGGCTCCTACGAGCAGTACTTC
- | TRBJ2-2 | TRBV30 | - | CAWSVGSPNTGELFF | TGTGCCTGGAGTGTAGGTTCACCGAACACCGGGGAGCTGTTTTTT
TRBD2 | TRBJ2-3 | TRBV7-8 | - | CASSFSSGSIDTQYF | TGTGCCAGCAGCTTTAGCAGCGGGAGTATAGATACGCAGTATTTT
- | TRBJ2-3 | TRBV30 | - | CAWSSGRFTDTQYF | TGTGCCTGGAGTAGCGGGCGGTTTACAGATACGCAGTATTTT
- | TRBJ2-6 | TRBV5-6 | - | CASSPTWPAGANVLTF | TGTGCCAGCAGCCCGACATGGCCGGCGGGGGCCAACGTCCTGACTTTC
- | TRBJ2-7 | TRBV9 | - | CASSPERTTLTGQYF | TGTGCCAGCAGCCCCGAGAGGACTACTCTCACGGGGCAGTACTTC
TRBD1 | TRBJ2-5 | TRBV5-4 | - | CASSPGQTQETQYF | TGTGCCAGCAGCCCGGGACAGACCCAAGAGACCCAGTACTTC
- | TRBJ2-2 | TRBV30 | - | CAWSPYGVGGELFF | TGTGCCTGGAGTCCCTACGGGGTGGGAGGGGAGCTGTTTTTT
- | TRBJ1-5 | TRBV9 | once | CASSVGGGAGQPQHF | TGTGCCAGCAGCGTAGGGGGGGGCGCCGGTCAGCCCCAGCATTTT
- | TRBJ2-3 | TRBV5-1 | - | CASRIDGASTDTQYF | TGCGCCAGCAGAATCGACGGCGCAAGCACAGATACGCAGTATTTT
- | TRBJ1-1 | TRBV4-3 | - | CASSQVWTEGNTEAFF | TGCGCCAGCAGCCAAGTTTGGACAGAAGGGAACACTGAAGCTTTCTTT
TRBD1 | TRBJ1-2 | TRBV7-9 | - | CASSSGTGGSYGYTF | TGTGCCAGCAGCTCCGGGACAGGGGGCAGCTATGGCTACACCTTC
- | TRBJ2-1 | TRBV6-4 | - | CASSDGDSLRNEQFF | TGTGCCAGCAGTGACGGGGACTCTCTCAGGAATGAGCAGTTCTTC
TRBD2 | TRBJ2-3 | TRBV5-1 | - | CATKRESTDTQYF | TGCGCCACCAAGCGGGAGAGTACAGATACGCAGTATTTT
- | TRBJ2-2 | TRBV19 | - | CASSARRNGELFF | TGTGCCAGTAGTGCGAGACGAAACGGGGAGCTGTTTTTT
- | TRBJ2-2 | TRBV7-2 | - | CASSRDSGPNTGELFF | TGTGCCAGCAGTCGAGACTCCGGCCCCAATACCGGGGAGCTGTTTTTT
- | TRBJ1-5 | TRBV11-3 | - | CASSLFGTSVDQPQHF | TGTGCCAGCAGCTTATTTGGGACTTCAGTCGATCAGCCCCAGCATTTT
- | TRBJ1-3 | TRBV4-3 | - | CASSQDRDRGNTIYF | TGCGCCAGCAGCCAAGATAGAGACCGTGGAAACACCATATATTTT
- | TRBJ2-3 | TRBV27 | few | CASKAGDTQYF | TGTGCCAGCAAAGCGGGAGATACGCAGTATTTT
TRBD1 | TRBJ1-2 | TRBV19 | - | CASSMGQFYGYTF | TGTGCCAGTAGTATGGGACAGTTCTATGGCTACACCTTC
TRBD1 | TRBJ1-1 | TRBV29-1 | few | CSADLNRGLVTEAFF | TGCAGCGCGGACCTAAACAGGGGGCTTGTGACTGAAGCTTTCTTT
- | TRBJ2-6 | TRBV9 | few | CASSATAPSGANVLTF | TGTGCCAGCAGCGCAACAGCTCCCTCTGGGGCCAACGTCCTGACTTTC
TRBD2 | TRBJ2-3 | TRBV2 | few | CASRAGVTDTQYF | TGTGCCAGCAGGGCGGGAGTAACAGATACGCAGTATTTT
- | TRBJ1-4 | TRBV18 | few | CASSGTANEKLFF | TGTGCCAGTTCCGGGACGGCTAATGAAAAACTGTTTTTT
- | TRBJ2-2 | TRBV6-6 | few | CASSYSTGELFF | TGTGCCAGCAGTTACAGTACCGGGGAGCTGTTTTTT
TRBD2 | TRBJ2-3 | TRBV6-1 | - | CASSVSSGAGSDTQYF | TGTGCCAGCAGTGTTTCTAGCGGGGCTGGATCAGATACGCAGTATTTT
- | TRBJ1-1 | TRBV19 | few | CASSIWKNTEAFF | TGTGCCAGTAGTATTTGGAAGAACACTGAAGCTTTCTTT
- | TRBJ1-1 | TRBV6-5 | - | CASSSNTEAFF | TGTGCCAGCAGTTCAAACACTGAAGCTTTCTTT
TRBD2 | TRBJ2-5 | TRBV6-1 | - | CASSELAGGQETQYF | TGTGCCAGCAGTGAACTAGCGGGGGGGCAAGAGACCCAGTACTTC
- | TRBJ1-1 | TRBV19 | - | CASSASTYNTEAFF | TGTGCCAGTAGTGCTTCGACCTACAACACTGAAGCTTTCTTT
- | TRBJ2-1 | TRBV18 | - | CASSPIRSNNEQFF | TGTGCCAGCTCACCAATCCGTTCCAACAATGAGCAGTTCTTC
TRBD1 | TRBJ1-4 | TRBV4-2 | - | CASSQPGTGNEKLFF | TGTGCCAGCAGCCAGCCCGGGACAGGGAATGAAAAACTGTTTTTT
- | TRBJ2-3 | TRBV19 | once | CATTRSASTDTQYF | TGTGCCACCACAAGATCGGCTAGCACAGATACGCAGTATTTT
TRBD1 | TRBJ1-5 | TRBV6-6 | - | CASSYLQGVFGQPQHF | TGTGCCAGCAGTTATCTTCAGGGGGTCTTTGGTCAGCCCCAGCATTTT
TRBD1 | TRBJ1-4 | TRBV7-2 | - | CASSLWGQGNEKLFF | TGTGCCAGCAGCTTATGGGGACAGGGGAATGAAAAACTGTTTTTT
TRBD2 | TRBJ2-1 | TRBV4-1 | - | CASSHPPSGSLNEQFF | TGCGCCAGCAGCCATCCCCCTAGCGGGAGCCTGAATGAGCAGTTCTTC
- | TRBJ1-2 | TRBV7-8 | - | CASSLGQIYGYTF | TGTGCCAGCAGCTTGGGGCAGATCTATGGCTACACCTTC
TRBD1 | TRBJ2-3 | TRBV19 | - | CASSKSRDREVSTDTQYF | TGTGCCAGTAGTAAGTCCCGGGACAGGGAAGTCAGCACAGATACGCAGTATTTT
- | TRBJ2-5 | TRBV5-6 | - | CASSLAETQYF | TGTGCCAGCAGCTTAGCAGAGACCCAGTACTTC
TRBD2 | TRBJ2-1 | TRBV11-3 | - | CASSLTSGTYNEQFF | TGTGCCAGCAGCTTGACTAGCGGGACTTACAATGAGCAGTTCTTC
- | TRBJ1-1 | TRBV28 | - | CASSFSGTITEAFF | TGTGCCAGCAGTTTTTCCGGGACGATCACTGAAGCTTTCTTT
- | TRBJ1-3 | TRBV10-1 | - | CASSANLSGNTIYF | TGCGCCAGCAGTGCAAACCTCTCTGGAAACACCATATATTTT
- | TRBJ1-2 | TRBV6-6 | - | CASSYRQGHGYTF | TGTGCCAGCAGTTACCGGCAGGGCCACGGCTACACCTTC
- | TRBJ1-1 | TRBV4-2 | - | CASSLRGTEAFF | TGTGCCAGCAGCCTCAGAGGGACTGAAGCTTTCTTT
- | TRBJ1-5 | TRBV5-5 | large | CASSLPGFNQPQHF | TGTGCCAGCAGCTTGCCAGGGTTTAATCAGCCCCAGCATTTT